The present entry profiles one T cell receptor (beta chain) with its context. Germline V lookup: CDR1 LGHDT, CDR2 YNNKEL (reference sequence). The CDR3 is 15 residues long. Trimming stripped 1 base from V and 0 bases from J, with 9 bases between. The source of the sample is a study of blood T cell repertoires in COVID-19. Study summary: Sites in the United States, Italy and Spain provided acute and convalescent COVID-19 samples. PBMCs, B-cell-depleted T cells, or T cells were the source of the cDNA or gDNA that made up the material.

In the original processing: The authors estimated nucleated cell counts from reference gene primer amplification. Generated by immunoSEQ multiplex PCR, the TCRdb table keeps only in-frame clones and is missing some. Clone size and V and J calls were adopted from that table, with D and trimming inferred from the DNA. The profile shows 70,000 to 95,000 clones, approximately 86% of them singletons. Source material: peripheral blood. The chain recombines TRBV3-1 (or the pseudogene TRBV3-2) with TRBJ2-5; the D is unclear. The sequence was obtained from a woman in her 70s with acute or convalescent COVID-19. CDR3 sequence (DNA): TGTGCCAGCAGCCAAGTGTCCAGGTACCAAGAGACCCAGTACTTC. Encoded protein: CASSQVSRYQETQYF.